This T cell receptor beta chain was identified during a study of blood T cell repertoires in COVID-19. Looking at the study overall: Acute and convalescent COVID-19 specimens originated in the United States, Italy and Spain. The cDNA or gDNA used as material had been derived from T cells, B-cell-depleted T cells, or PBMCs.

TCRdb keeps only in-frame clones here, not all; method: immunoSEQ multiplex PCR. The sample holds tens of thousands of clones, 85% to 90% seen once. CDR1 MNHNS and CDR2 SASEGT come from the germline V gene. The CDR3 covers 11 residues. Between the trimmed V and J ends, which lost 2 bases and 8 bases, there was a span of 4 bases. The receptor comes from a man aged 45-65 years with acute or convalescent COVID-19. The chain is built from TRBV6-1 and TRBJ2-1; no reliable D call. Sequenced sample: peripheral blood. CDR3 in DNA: TGTGCCAGCAGTGAACTCTATGAGCAGTTCTTC. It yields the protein CASSELYEQFF.